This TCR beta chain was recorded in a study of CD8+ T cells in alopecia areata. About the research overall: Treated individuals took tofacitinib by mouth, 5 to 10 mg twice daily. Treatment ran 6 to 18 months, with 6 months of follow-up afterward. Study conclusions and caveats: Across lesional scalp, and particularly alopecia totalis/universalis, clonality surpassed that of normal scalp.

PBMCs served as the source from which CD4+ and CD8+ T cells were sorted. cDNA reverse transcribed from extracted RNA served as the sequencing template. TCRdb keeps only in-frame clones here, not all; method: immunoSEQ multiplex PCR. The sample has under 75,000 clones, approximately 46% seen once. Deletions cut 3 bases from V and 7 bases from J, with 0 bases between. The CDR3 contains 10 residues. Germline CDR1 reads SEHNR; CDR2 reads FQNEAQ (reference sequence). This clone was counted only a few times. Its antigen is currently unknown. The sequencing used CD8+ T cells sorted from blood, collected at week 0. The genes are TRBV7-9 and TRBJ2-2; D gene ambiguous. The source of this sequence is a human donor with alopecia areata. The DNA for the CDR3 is TGTGCCAGCAGCTTCGGGGAGCTGTTTTTT. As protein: CASSFGELFF.